The 11 T cell receptor beta chains below come from one sample, sequenced in a study of neoadjuvant nivolumab and ipilimumab in lung cancer. Here immunoSEQ multiplex PCR was the method, and the copy in TCRdb shows in-frame clones only, minus some. The table lists around 21,000 clones, approximately 77% of them singletons, with 20% to 25% in the top ten. Here the sequenced sample was peripheral blood, taken before neoadjuvant nivolumab, alone or with ipilimumab. Receptors were obtained from an adult with non-small cell lung cancer.

The chain employs TRBV5-1 and TRBJ2-3; 7 bases agree with TRBD2. CDR1 and CDR2 (germline): SGHRS, YFSETQ. The junction had 8 bases not matched to a gene; V was cut back by 3 bases and J by 1 base. The CDR3 is 16 residues long. Written as DNA, the CDR3 is TGCGCCAGCAGCTGGGGGGGAGGGAGTGGCACAGATACGCAGTATTTT. This encodes CASSWGGGSGTDTQYF.

Only a few counts were recorded for this clone. The CDR3 loop is CASSLRGANQPQHF. CDR3 DNA: TGTGCCAGCAGCCTGAGAGGGGCGAACCAGCCCCAGCATTTT. The chain links TRBV5-4 to TRBJ1-5; perhaps TRBD1 as D (5 bases). Trimming took 4 bases from V and 7 from J, leaving 15 bases between them. CDR1 is SGHNT, CDR2 YYREEE, per germline (reference sequence). CDR3 length: 14 residues.

The chain uses TRBV5-5 and TRBJ2-3; D unresolved. V was trimmed by 0 bases and J by 1 base, leaving 3 bases between them. CDR3 length: 13 amino acids. The germline V gene has CDR1 SGHKS and CDR2 YYEKEE (reference sequence). CDR3 amino acids: CASSLEGTDTQYF. CDR3 coding DNA: TGTGCCAGCAGCTTGGAAGGCACAGATACGCAGTATTTT.

The chain recombines TRBV5-1 with TRBJ1-3, with D uncertain. This CDR3 region has 15 residues. CDR1 is SGHRS, CDR2 YFSETQ, per germline. V lost 0 bases to trimming and J lost 0 bases, with 7 bases between them. CDR3 DNA sequence: TGCGCCAGCAGCTTGGAACAAAACTCTGGAAACACCATATATTTT. The encoded protein is CASSLEQNSGNTIYF.

This clone occurred a few times. This sequence joins TRBV7-2 and TRBJ1-5; 8 positions match TRBD1. Germline V gives CDR1 SGHTA, CDR2 FQGNSA. Trimming removed 5 bases from V and 2 bases from J; junction bases left unmatched: 5. The CDR3 extends over 15 amino acids. DNA of the CDR3: TGTGCCAGCAGCAGTCAGGGGGCGGGCAATCAGCCCCAGCATTTT. Translating it yields CASSSQGAGNQPQHF.

The sample holds one count of this clone. The chain links TRBV7-9 to TRBJ2-5; D is possibly TRBD1 (6 bases). Germline CDR1 is SEHNR and CDR2 is FQNEAQ (reference sequence). The CDR3 sequence is 15 residues long. Trimming pared 5 bases from V and 2 bases from J, leaving 15 bases between. The CDR3 is CASSVQGHPQETQYF. In DNA form, the CDR3 reads TGTGCCAGCAGCGTCCAGGGACACCCTCAAGAGACCCAGTACTTC.

Concerning this clone itself: Compared with germline, one end of the junction differs, possibly owing to a read error. The DNA for the CDR3 is TGTGCTAGCAGCCAGAGGGGGGAGACCCAGTACTTC. Its protein product is CASSQRGETQYF. The V gene is TRBV7-7, the J gene TRBJ2-5; maybe TRBD1 (6 bases). The CDR3 has 12 residues. Germline CDR1 SSHAT, CDR2 FNYEAQ (reference sequence). The entire variable domain, with the rest obtained from reference TRBV7-7 and TRBJ2-5, is as follows: GAGVSQSPRYKVTKRGQDVTLRCDPISSHATLYWYQQALGQGPEFLTYFNYEAQPDKSGLPSDRFSAERPEGSISTLTIQRTEQRDSAMYRCASSQRGETQYFGPGTRLLVL.

The J gene is TRBJ2-3, the V gene TRBV30, with a tentative D call TRBD1 (5 bases). V shed 0 bases and J shed 2 bases, with 9 bases lying between them. CDR1 is GTSNPN, CDR2 SVGIG, per germline (reference sequence). The CDR3 sequence is 14 residues long. The CDR3 nucleotides are TGTGCCTGGAGTGTAGGGGCAGTCACAGATACGCAGTATTTT. Translating gives CAWSVGAVTDTQYF.

This clone was seen a handful of times. This chain joins TRBV5-5 and TRBJ1-5; D not certain. The germline V and J ends were trimmed by 4 bases and 3 bases, with 17 bases remaining between them. CDR1 and CDR2 (germline): SGHKS, YYEKEE (reference sequence). The length of the CDR3 is 16 residues. The CDR3 loop is CASSQDNTDYNQPQHF. The CDR3 nucleotides are TGTGCCAGCAGCCAAGATAATACGGACTACAATCAGCCCCAGCATTTT.

The chain is built from TRBV5-1 and TRBJ2-5; 13 bases match TRBD2. The CDR3 is made up of 18 amino acids. V lost 4 bases, J lost 2 bases, and 11 bases stayed unmatched. Germline CDR1 is SGHRS and CDR2 is YFSETQ. CDR3 loop: CASSPGLAGVVEQETQYF. CDR3 DNA: TGCGCCAGCAGCCCCGGACTAGCGGGAGTCGTGGAACAAGAGACCCAGTACTTC. Based on the CDR3 plus reference TRBV5-1 and TRBJ2-5, the full variable domain is KAGVTQTPRYLIKTRGQQVTLSCSPISGHRSVSWYQQTPGQGLQFLFEYFSETQRNKGNFPGRFSGRQFSNSRSEMNVSTLELGDSALYLCASSPGLAGVVEQETQYFGPGTRLLVL.

The V gene is TRBV7-2, the J gene TRBJ2-6, with TRBD1 as a possible D gene (6 bases). This CDR3 is built from 17 residues. Germline V lookup: CDR1 SGHTA, CDR2 FQGNSA. With 5 bases removed from V and 4 bases from J, the gap between germline ends came to 18 bases. In DNA form, the CDR3 reads TGTGCCAGCAGCCGTGATGGGGGCCGGCTGGGGGCCAACGTCCTGACTTTC. It codes for CASSRDGGRLGANVLTF.